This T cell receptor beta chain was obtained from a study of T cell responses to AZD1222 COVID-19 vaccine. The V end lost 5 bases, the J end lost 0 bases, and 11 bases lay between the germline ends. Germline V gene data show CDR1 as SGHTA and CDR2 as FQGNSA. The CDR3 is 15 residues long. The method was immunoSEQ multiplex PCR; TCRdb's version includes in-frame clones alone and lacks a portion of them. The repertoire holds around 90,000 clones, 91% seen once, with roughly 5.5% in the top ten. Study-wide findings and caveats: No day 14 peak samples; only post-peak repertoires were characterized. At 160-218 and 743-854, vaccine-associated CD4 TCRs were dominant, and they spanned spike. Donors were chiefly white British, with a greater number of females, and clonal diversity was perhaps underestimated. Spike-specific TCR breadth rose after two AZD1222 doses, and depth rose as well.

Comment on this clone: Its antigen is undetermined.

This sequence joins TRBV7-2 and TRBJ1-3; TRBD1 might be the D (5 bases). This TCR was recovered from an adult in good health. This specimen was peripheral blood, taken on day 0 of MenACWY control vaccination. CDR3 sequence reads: CASSKQVLSGNTIYF. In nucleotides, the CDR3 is TGTGCCAGCAGCAAACAGGTACTCTCTGGAAACACCATATATTTT.